This TCR beta chain was identified during a study of T cell responses to AZD1222 COVID-19 vaccine. General observations from the study: The sample set comprised mostly white British donors with more females, and clonal diversity was possibly underestimated. In all cases, repertoires were sampled only after the peak T cell response.

Germline V lookup: CDR1 MNHEY, CDR2 SVGAGI. Trimming took 10 bases from V and 7 from J; bases not matched to a gene: 12. The CDR3 spans 13 residues. To note about this clone: Its specificity is unknown.

The method was immunoSEQ multiplex PCR; TCRdb's version includes in-frame clones alone and lacks a portion of them. The sample records about 160,000 clones, over 75% being singletons. The specimen comprised peripheral blood, sampled 28 days after the second AZD1222 dose. The sequence was obtained from an adult who received the AZD1222 COVID-19 vaccine. The chain is built from TRBV6-5 and TRBJ1-1, with 7 bases fitting TRBD1. In DNA form, the CDR3 reads TGTGCCACCACCTACCGGGACAGTCTTGAAGCTTTCTTT. It codes for CATTYRDSLEAFF.